These 12 T cell receptor beta chains originate from one sample sequenced in a study of T cell responses to AZD1222 COVID-19 vaccine. The protocol was immunoSEQ multiplex PCR, while the TCRdb copy is restricted to in-frame clones and leaves out a portion. This sample yields 100,000 to 150,000 clones, of which more than 75% are seen a single time; about 10% belongs to the top ten. Sequencing used peripheral blood, obtained on day 0 of AZD1222 vaccination. The receptors shown here come from an adult in good health.

This rearrangement joins TRBV18 to TRBJ2-7; D gene unclear. Germline assignment: CDR1 KGHSH and CDR2 LQKENI. The CDR3 has 11 residues. The V gene lost 5 bases and the J gene lost 5 bases, with 7 bases spanning the gap. The CDR3, as DNA: TGTGCCAGCTCAACCCTAGACGAGCAGTACTTC. This encodes CASSTLDEQYF.

V gene TRBV7-3 combines with J gene TRBJ2-1; TRBD2 aligns across 12 bases. Per germline, CDR1 SGHTA and CDR2 FQGTGA. The CDR3 runs 17 residues. The V gene end was trimmed by 1 base and the J gene end by 6 bases; junction bases not matched to a gene: 7. DNA of the CDR3: TGTGCCAGCAGCTTAAGGGGCCTAGCGGGAGGGCCCAATGAGCAGTTCTTC. Its protein product is CASSLRGLAGGPNEQFF.

This clone was recorded only once. The chain links TRBV5-5 to TRBJ2-5; D remains ambiguous. Germline CDR1 is SGHKS and CDR2 is YYEKEE (reference sequence). The CDR3 spans 13 residues. V gave up 4 bases and J gave up 7 bases, with 14 bases separating them. CDR3 protein: CASSPLDGGTQYF. The CDR3 nucleotides read TGTGCCAGCAGCCCCTTGGATGGCGGGACCCAGTACTTC.

This chain uses TRBV29-1 with TRBJ2-7; no clear D gene. The CDR3 is made up of 12 amino acids. CDR1 and CDR2 (germline): SQVTM, ANQGSEA. Trimming stripped 5 bases from V and 0 bases from J, with 8 bases between. As DNA, the CDR3 is TGCAGCGTTTCACTAAGCTCCTACGAGCAGTACTTC. It encodes CSVSLSSYEQYF.

The chain combines TRBV15 with TRBJ2-2; no firm D call. This CDR3 is 15 amino acids long. V was cut by 1 base and J by 7 bases, with 13 bases left in between. In germline, CDR1 is LNHNV, CDR2 YYDKDF (reference sequence). For the CDR3, the DNA is TGTGCCACCAGCAGAGTGGACCAACGAGTCGGGGAGCTGTTTTTT. Its protein product is CATSRVDQRVGELFF.

The gene calls are TRBV5-6 and TRBJ2-7; D call uncertain. Looked up from germline, CDR1 is SGHDT and CDR2 is YYEEEE. Trimming removed 2 bases at V and 6 bases at J, with 9 bases between. This CDR3 region has 12 residues. DNA of the CDR3: TGTGCCAGCAGCTTCGGCGGAGCCGAGCAGTACTTC. Residues: CASSFGGAEQYF. The variable domain in full, with the rest retrieved from reference TRBV5-6 and TRBJ2-7, is DAGVTQSPTHLIKTRGQQVTLRCSPKSGHDTVSWYQQALGQGPQFIFQYYEEEERQRGNFPDRFSGHQFPNYSSELNVNALLLGDSALYLCASSFGGAEQYFGPGTRLTVT.

The V call is TRBV6-5, the J call TRBJ1-5; D is uncertain. V was clipped by 8 bases and J by 3 bases, with 14 bases between them. The CDR3 consists of 14 residues. CDR1 MNHEY and CDR2 SVGAGI come from the germline V gene. The CDR3 coding sequence is TGTGCCAGCTCGTATCGGAGAATCAATCAGCCCCAGCATTTT. The encoded protein is CASSYRRINQPQHF.

The CDR3 nucleotides are TGTGCCAGCACCAGGGACAGGGGGATTTACAATGAGCAGTTCTTC. It translates to CASTRDRGIYNEQFF. V and J are TRBV6-5 and TRBJ2-1, with TRBD1 matching over 11 bases. The J segment lost 4 bases and the V segment lost 7 bases, leaving 6 bases of the junction unmatched. Germline V gene sequence: CDR1 MNHEY, CDR2 SVGAGI. This CDR3 region has 15 residues.

This sequence joins TRBV5-1 and TRBJ1-3, with D hard to call. This CDR3 has 16 amino acids. The V end was cut by 6 bases, the J end by 0 bases, with 16 bases between. Germline CDR1 SGHRS, CDR2 YFSETQ. The CDR3 sequence: CASKTTGENSGNTIYF. The CDR3 region has the DNA TGCGCCAGCAAAACAACCGGGGAAAACTCTGGAAACACCATATATTTT.

This sequence joins TRBV7-3 and TRBJ1-6, with D unresolved. The V end lost 2 bases, the J end lost 4 bases, and 3 bases lay between the germline ends. Germline assignment: CDR1 SGHTA and CDR2 FQGTGA. This CDR3 is 13 amino acids long. CDR3 DNA sequence: TGTGCCAGCAGCTTAGTTTATAATTCACCCCTCCACTTT. Translated, it gives CASSLVYNSPLHF.

The chain combines TRBV7-2 with TRBJ2-3; no clear D. The CDR3 has 13 amino acids. Per the germline V gene, CDR1 is SGHTA and CDR2 is FQGNSA. Trimming shortened V by 4 bases and J by 4 bases, and 9 bases separated the two germline ends. The CDR3 reads CASSSHPADTQYF. The CDR3 nucleotides read TGTGCCAGCAGCTCACATCCTGCAGATACGCAGTATTTT.

This clone was found a few times. This chain uses TRBV9 with TRBJ2-3, with 11 bases that match TRBD1. There are 15 residues in the CDR3. Germline values: CDR1 SGDLS, CDR2 YYNGEE. The V segment lost 0 bases and the J segment 5 bases; nucleotides outside the gene matches: 2. The CDR3 loop reads CASSVGTGGIDTQYF. DNA for the CDR3: TGTGCCAGCAGCGTAGGGACAGGGGGCATAGATACGCAGTATTTT. The full variable domain, rest sourced from reference TRBV9 and TRBJ2-3, is DSGVTQTPKHLITATGQRVTLRCSPRSGDLSVYWYQQSLDQGLQFLIQYYNGEERAKGNILERFSAQQFPDLHSELNLSSLELGDSALYFCASSVGTGGIDTQYFGPGTRLTVL.